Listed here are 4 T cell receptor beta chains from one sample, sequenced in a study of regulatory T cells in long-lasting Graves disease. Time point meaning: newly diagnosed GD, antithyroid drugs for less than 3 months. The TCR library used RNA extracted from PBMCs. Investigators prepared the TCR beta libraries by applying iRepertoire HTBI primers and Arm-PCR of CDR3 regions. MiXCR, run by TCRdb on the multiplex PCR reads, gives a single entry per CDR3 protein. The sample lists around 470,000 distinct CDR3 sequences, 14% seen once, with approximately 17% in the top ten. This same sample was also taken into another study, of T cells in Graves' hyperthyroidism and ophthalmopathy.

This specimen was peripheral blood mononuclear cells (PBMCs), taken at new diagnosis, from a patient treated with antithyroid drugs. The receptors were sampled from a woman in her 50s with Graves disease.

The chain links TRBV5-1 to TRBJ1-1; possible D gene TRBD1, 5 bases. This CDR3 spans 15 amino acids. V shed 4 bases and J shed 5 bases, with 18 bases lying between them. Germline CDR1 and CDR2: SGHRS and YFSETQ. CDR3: CASSQGGGKGTEAFF. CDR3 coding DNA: TGCGCCAGCAGCCAGGGAGGTGGAAAGGGGACTGAAGCTTTCTTT.

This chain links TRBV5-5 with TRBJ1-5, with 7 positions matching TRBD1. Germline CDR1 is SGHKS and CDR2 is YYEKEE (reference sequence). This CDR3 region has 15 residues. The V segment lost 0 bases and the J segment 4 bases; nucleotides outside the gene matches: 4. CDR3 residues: CASSLGQGTNQPQHF. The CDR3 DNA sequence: TGTGCCAGCAGCTTGGGACAGGGTACTAATCAGCCCCAGCATTTT.

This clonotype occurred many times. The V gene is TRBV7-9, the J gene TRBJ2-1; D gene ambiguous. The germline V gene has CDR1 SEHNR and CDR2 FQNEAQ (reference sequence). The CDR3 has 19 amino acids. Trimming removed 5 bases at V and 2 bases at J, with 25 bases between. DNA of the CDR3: TGTGCCAGCAGCCCCGGGTTATGGGCCAGAGGCTCGCCCTACAATGAGCAGTTCTTC. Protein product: CASSPGLWARGSPYNEQFF.

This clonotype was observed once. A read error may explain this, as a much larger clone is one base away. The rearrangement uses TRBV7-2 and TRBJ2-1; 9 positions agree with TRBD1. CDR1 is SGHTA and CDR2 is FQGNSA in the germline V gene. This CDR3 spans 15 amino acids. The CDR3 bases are TGTGCCAGCACAAGGGTGACAGGGGGGAACAATGAGCAGCTCTTC. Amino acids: CASTRVTGGNNEQLF.